A selection of T cell receptor beta chains follows, all from one sample in a study of OX40 agonist ivuxolimab in advanced cancers. TCRdb's copy holds only in-frame clones and misses some; the assay was immunoSEQ multiplex PCR. The table shows 60,000 to 90,000 clones, with 90% occurring only once. Sequences were derived from CD4+ or CD8+ T cells sorted from blood, sampled in a trial of the OX40 agonist ivuxolimab. The receptor set was obtained from an adult with an advanced solid tumor such as melanoma, head and neck, liver or kidney cancer. CDR3s include the opening cysteine and the closing phenylalanine or tryptophan. A D gene is named only where the DNA matches it firmly. Clone size, where shown, is once, few, many, or a class for clones that have expanded.

clone_size	j_call	d_call	v_call	cdr3_nt	cdr3_aa
-	TRBJ2-7	-	TRBV4-1	TGCGCCAGCAGCCAAGAGCACTACAGCCGTTACGAGCAGTACTTC	CASSQEHYSRYEQYF
-	TRBJ2-1	TRBD2	TRBV10-3	TGTGCCATCAGTGGGTCGGTTGGACTAGCGGCCAATGAGCAGTTCTTC	CAISGSVGLAANEQFF
-	TRBJ2-5	TRBD2	TRBV7-2	TGTGCCAGCAGCTTAGTTAGGGGTAGCGGGGTAGAGACCCAGTACTTC	CASSLVRGSGVETQYF
once	TRBJ1-5	-	TRBV28	TGTGCCAGCAGTTACATAACCGGCAATCAGCCCCAGCATTTT	CASSYITGNQPQHF
-	TRBJ2-2	TRBD2	TRBV7-7	TGTGCCAGCAGCCCTCTAGCGGGATCGAACACCGGGGAGCTGTTTTTT	CASSPLAGSNTGELFF
-	TRBJ2-3	-	TRBV4-3	TGCGCCAGCAGCCAAGATCGCGGAGGGAGTCTTGTTTATACGCAGTATTTT	CASSQDRGGSLVYTQYF
few	TRBJ1-2	-	TRBV5-1	TGCGCCAGCAGCACGCCCTCTGGCTACACCTTC	CASSTPSGYTF
-	TRBJ1-1	-	TRBV2	TGTGCCAGCAGCCAACGGGGAGGGAACACTGAAGCTTTCTTT	CASSQRGGNTEAFF
once	TRBJ1-5	TRBD1	TRBV7-2	TGTGCCAGCAGCACAGTGGGACAGGGTAATCAGCCCCAGCATTTT	CASSTVGQGNQPQHF
-	TRBJ2-4	TRBD1	TRBV29-1	TGCAGCGTTCTACAGGGGAGCATTCAGTACTTC	CSVLQGSIQYF
-	TRBJ2-1	-	TRBV6-5	TGTGCCAGCAGCCCCTATACCAGCGCGGTCAATGAGCAGTTCTTC	CASSPYTSAVNEQFF
-	TRBJ1-4	-	TRBV6-1	TGTGCCAGCACCAAGGGGACTAATGAAAAACTGTTTTTT	CASTKGTNEKLFF
-	TRBJ1-1	-	TRBV25-1	TGTGCCAGCAGGTCGACAGGGAACACTGAAGCTTTCTTT	CASRSTGNTEAFF
-	TRBJ2-3	TRBD2	TRBV29-1	TGCAGCGTAAACCCCACTAGCGGGAGCACAGATACGCAGTATTTT	CSVNPTSGSTDTQYF
few	TRBJ2-1	-	TRBV5-1	TGCGCCAGCAGCTTAGCGGGCCCCCTGCCAGGGCAGTTCTTC	CASSLAGPLPGQFF
-	TRBJ1-2	TRBD1	TRBV6-5	TGTGCCAGCAGTCACGGTGACAGGGACGGTGGCTACACCTTC	CASSHGDRDGGYTF
-	TRBJ2-5	TRBD1	TRBV19	TGTGCCAGTAGCCTCCGACAGGGGCGAAACCAAGAGACCCAGTACTTC	CASSLRQGRNQETQYF
-	TRBJ1-5	-	TRBV28	TGTGCCAGCAGTTTACCCCAACCATCGCCTCAGCCCCAGCATTTT	CASSLPQPSPQPQHF
-	TRBJ2-1	TRBD2	TRBV5-1	TGCGCCAGCAGGACCGGTAGCGGGGTTAATGAGCAGTTCTTC	CASRTGSGVNEQFF
few	TRBJ2-7	-	TRBV28	TGTGCCAGCAGTTGGTACAGGACTCTAAACTACGAGCAGTACTTC	CASSWYRTLNYEQYF
-	TRBJ1-2	-	TRBV6-5	TGTGCCAGCACCCAGGGCTATGGCTACACCTTC	CASTQGYGYTF
-	TRBJ1-3	-	TRBV7-2	TGTGCCAGCAGCTTAGCGGTCACGAGTTCTGGCGGAAACACCATATATTTT	CASSLAVTSSGGNTIYF
-	TRBJ2-1	-	TRBV7-2	TGTGCCAGCAGCCCACAACAGAGCTCCTACAATGAGCAGTTCTTC	CASSPQQSSYNEQFF
-	TRBJ1-1	-	TRBV5-1	TGCGCCAGCAGCTTGGTCCCGATGAACACTGAAGCTTTCTTT	CASSLVPMNTEAFF
-	TRBJ2-7	-	TRBV18	TGTGCCAGCTCAGAGGGGGTTAACTCCTACGAGCAGTACTTC	CASSEGVNSYEQYF
-	TRBJ2-5	TRBD2	TRBV11-2	TGTGCCAGCAGCTTAGCGGCGGGAGGGGGAGAGACCCAGTACTTC	CASSLAAGGGETQYF
once	TRBJ2-1	-	TRBV18	TGTGCCAGCTCACCACCGACAGTCTACAATGAGCAGTTCTTC	CASSPPTVYNEQFF
-	TRBJ1-3	-	TRBV9	TGTGCCAGCAGCGTCTCCAACTCTGGAAACACCATATATTTT	CASSVSNSGNTIYF
-	TRBJ1-6	-	TRBV9	TGTGCCAGCAGCGTGTCGGTGTTAGCAAGTTCACCCCTCCACTTT	CASSVSVLASSPLHF
-	TRBJ2-1	TRBD2	TRBV5-1	TGCGCCAGCAGCCCACTAGCGGGAGCCATCAATGAGCAGTTCTTC	CASSPLAGAINEQFF
once	TRBJ1-2	-	TRBV5-4	TGTGCCAGCAGCTTGGACAGGAAGAACTATGGCTACACCTTC	CASSLDRKNYGYTF
-	TRBJ2-5	TRBD1	TRBV27	TGTGCCAGCAGCCCCAGGGGGCGTGAGACCCAGTACTTC	CASSPRGRETQYF
-	TRBJ2-7	TRBD2	TRBV4-3	TGCGCCAGCAGCCAGGGACTAGCGGAGTTTTACGAGCAGTACTTC	CASSQGLAEFYEQYF
-	TRBJ2-3	-	TRBV29-1	TGCAGCGTAGCTAGGTCGGGGGCGGAAGATACGCAGTATTTT	CSVARSGAEDTQYF
-	TRBJ2-1	-	TRBV7-2	TGTGCCAGCAGCCTGACCTCCTACAATGAGCAGTTCTTC	CASSLTSYNEQFF
-	TRBJ2-7	-	TRBV28	TGTGCCAGCAGTTTCTCGCCTCCACCCCTGAGGGACGAGCAGTACTTC	CASSFSPPPLRDEQYF